The 21 T cell receptor beta chains below were found in one sample sequenced in a study of cytomegalovirus exposure and HLA in healthy donors. Both 60 Vbeta primers and 13 Jbeta primers went into the PCR. TCRdb's copy holds only in-frame clones and misses some; the assay was immunoSEQ multiplex PCR. In all, the sample yields 170,000 or so clones. The sample taken for sequencing was PBMCs. These receptors came from a man aged 25 to 45 in good health and CMV-seronegative.

This chain connects TRBV2 to TRBJ2-5; 11 positions agree with TRBD2. J lost 10 bases, V lost 5 bases, and 15 bases had no gene match. Germline V lookup: CDR1 SNHLY, CDR2 FYNNEI. This CDR3 comprises 16 residues. CDR3 bases: TGTGCCAGCAGTTATTCCGGGACTAGCGGTTCGGGGGACCAGTACTTC. This codes for CASSYSGTSGSGDQYF.

The V and J genes are TRBV4-2 and TRBJ2-3, with D possibly TRBD2 on 5 matching bases. This CDR3 region has 13 residues. The V end was cut by 1 base, the J end by 3 bases, with 5 bases between. The germline V gene has CDR1 LGHNA and CDR2 YNFKEQ. CDR3 in amino acids: CASSQGETDTQYF. CDR3 DNA: TGTGCCAGCAGCCAAGGGGAGACAGATACGCAGTATTTT.

The J gene is TRBJ1-5, the V gene TRBV2; a weak D match, TRBD1 (6 bases). Trimming removed 4 bases from V and 8 bases from J, with 18 bases in between. CDR1 SNHLY and CDR2 FYNNEI come from the germline V gene. CDR3 length: 15 residues. The CDR3 DNA follows: TGTGCCAGCAGTGGTATTACAGGGCGTTCGGAGCCCCAGCATTTT. The encoded protein is CASSGITGRSEPQHF.

This chain connects TRBV19 to TRBJ1-2, with 7 nucleotides matching TRBD1. The CDR3 extends over 15 amino acids. Per the germline V gene, CDR1 is LNHDA and CDR2 is SQIVND (reference sequence). Trimming took 5 bases from V and 4 from J; bases not matched to a gene: 10. The CDR3 region is CASSLTGDLAYGYTF. For the CDR3, the DNA is TGTGCCAGTAGTCTCACAGGGGACTTAGCCTATGGCTACACCTTC. Full variable domain (rest looked up from reference TRBV19 and TRBJ1-2): DGGITQSPKYLFRKEGQNVTLSCEQNLNHDAMYWYRQDPGQGLRLIYYSQIVNDFQKGDIAEGYSVSREKKESFPLTVTSAQKNPTAFYLCASSLTGDLAYGYTFGSGTRLTVV.

The chain employs TRBV7-8 and TRBJ1-1; 7 bases are a match to TRBD1. There are 14 residues in the CDR3. Looked up from germline, CDR1 is SGHVS and CDR2 is FQNEAQ. Trimming removed 4 bases from V and 10 bases from J; junction bases left unmatched: 12. This CDR3 reads CASSSDIRGLGAFF. CDR3 coding DNA: TGTGCCAGCAGCTCGGATATAAGGGGGCTCGGAGCTTTCTTT. Drawing the rest from reference TRBV7-8 and TRBJ1-1, the complete variable domain is GAGVSQSPRYKVAKRGQDVALRCDPISGHVSLFWYQQALGQGPEFLTYFQNEAQLDKSGLPSDRFFAERPEGSVSTLKIQRTQQEDSAVYLCASSSDIRGLGAFFGQGTRLTVV.

The rearrangement links TRBV11-2 to TRBJ2-5; 11 bases map to TRBD1. This CDR3 has 17 amino acids. V lost 4 bases to trimming and J lost 1 base; unmatched junction nucleotides: 8. Germline CDR1 reads SGHAT; CDR2 reads FQNNGV. CDR3: CASSSPGGQGVQETQYF. The CDR3 nucleotides read TGTGCCAGCAGCTCGCCCGGGGGACAGGGGGTCCAAGAGACCCAGTACTTC. The full variable domain, with the rest looked up from reference TRBV11-2 and TRBJ2-5, is EAGVAQSPRYKIIEKRQSVAFWCNPISGHATLYWYQQILGQGPKLLIQFQNNGVVDDSQLPKDRFSAERLKGVDSTLKIQPAKLEDSAVYLCASSSPGGQGVQETQYFGPGTRLLVL.

The chain uses TRBV28 and TRBJ1-2; 8 positions match TRBD1. The CDR3 sequence is 14 residues long. Germline CDR1 MDHEN, CDR2 SYDVKM. V was pared by 4 bases and J by 8 bases, with 9 bases of the junction left unmatched. The CDR3 spells CASSWTGTFGGYTF. CDR3 DNA: TGTGCCAGCAGTTGGACAGGGACGTTCGGGGGCTACACCTTC.

The chain carries TRBV27 and TRBJ1-5; 8 nucleotides agree with TRBD1. J gave up 7 bases and V 6 bases, and 8 bases lay outside the gene matches. The germline V gene encodes CDR1 MNHEY and CDR2 SMNVEV (reference sequence). The CDR3 is 14 amino acids. The CDR3 sequence is CASSRGQGVQPQHF. CDR3 DNA sequence: TGTGCCAGCAGCCGCGGACAGGGAGTCCAGCCCCAGCATTTT.

The gene calls are TRBV21-1 and TRBJ2-7; the table's D call, TRBD2, was not checked against the DNA. TRBV21-1 is a pseudogene. The length of the CDR3 is 16 residues. CDR3 sequence (DNA): TGTGCCAGCAGCAAGGGGCTAGCGGGGCATCGCTACGAGCAGTACTTC. It translates to CASSKGLAGHRYEQYF.

The chain has TRBV6-6 and TRBJ2-3, with a possible D match to TRBD1 (5 bases). The CDR3 spans 15 residues. Germline-derived CDR1 and CDR2 are MNHNY and SVGAGI (reference sequence). V lost 7 bases and J lost 3, with 17 bases in between. The CDR3 sequence: CASKISGIGTDTQYF. Written as DNA, the CDR3 is TGTGCCAGCAAGATCTCAGGGATCGGGACAGATACGCAGTATTTT.

V usage is TRBV5-4 and J usage is TRBJ2-7, with 8 bases that match TRBD2. This CDR3 is built from 15 residues. Germline lookup yields CDR1 SGHNT and CDR2 YYREEE (reference sequence). J was trimmed by 2 bases and V by 4 bases; bases with no gene match: 8. CDR3 region: CASSSPGTRAYEQYF. The CDR3 DNA sequence: TGTGCCAGCAGCAGCCCCGGGACTAGGGCCTACGAGCAGTACTTC.

The V and J genes are TRBV11-1 and TRBJ2-5; a weak D match, TRBD1 (5 bases). This CDR3 is 15 amino acids long. Per the germline V gene, CDR1 is SGHAT and CDR2 is FQDESV (reference sequence). V was trimmed by 4 bases and J by 4 bases, leaving 16 bases between them. DNA for the CDR3: TGTGCCAGCAGCTCCGTACTTGGGCAGGGAGAGACCCAGTACTTC. Translating it yields CASSSVLGQGETQYF.

V usage is TRBV27 and J usage is TRBJ2-7, with D hard to call. The germline V gene has CDR1 MNHEY and CDR2 SMNVEV (reference sequence). This CDR3 has 16 amino acids. The germline V and J ends were trimmed by 4 bases and 0 bases, with 16 bases remaining between them. Here the CDR3 reads CASSSLDSFRSYEQYF. DNA for the CDR3: TGTGCCAGCAGTTCCCTAGACTCGTTCCGCTCCTACGAGCAGTACTTC.

This chain uses TRBV5-1 with TRBJ1-3, with D possibly being TRBD1 (6 bases). CDR1 is SGHRS, CDR2 YFSETQ, per germline. The V and J ends lost 4 bases and 0 bases respectively, with 11 bases between them. The CDR3 runs to 15 residues. Written as DNA, the CDR3 is TGCGCCAGCAGCCAGGACAGCGACTCTGGAAACACCATATATTTT. Residues: CASSQDSDSGNTIYF.

CDR3 nucleotide sequence: TGTGCCAGCAGCCTGTACAGGGTCTATGGCTACACCTTC. Residues: CASSLYRVYGYTF. The gene calls are TRBV28 and TRBJ1-2; possible D gene TRBD1, 6 bases. The CDR3 is 13 residues long. Germline V gives CDR1 MDHEN, CDR2 SYDVKM. Deletions cut 6 bases from V and 4 bases from J, with 12 bases between.

V is TRBV7-7 and J is TRBJ2-5; the match to TRBD1 covers 9 bases. CDR3 length: 13 amino acids. The germline gives CDR1 SSHAT, CDR2 FNYEAQ (reference sequence). Trimming at V came to 5 bases and at J to 4 bases, leaving 2 bases not matched to a gene. The CDR3 spells CASSPDRGETQYF. The CDR3 nucleotides are TGTGCCAGCAGCCCGGACAGGGGAGAGACCCAGTACTTC.

The chain joins TRBV6-5 to TRBJ1-2; the match to TRBD1 covers 9 bases. Trimming at V came to 5 bases and at J to 2 bases, leaving 6 bases not matched to a gene. The CDR3 covers 15 residues. CDR1 MNHEY and CDR2 SVGAGI come from the germline V gene. The CDR3: CASSPQQGANYGYTF. The CDR3 nucleotides read TGTGCCAGCAGTCCCCAACAGGGGGCAAACTATGGCTACACCTTC.

The chain carries TRBV6-5 and TRBJ2-7, with 7 bases aligning to TRBD1. The CDR3 spans 16 residues. Germline V gene sequence: CDR1 MNHEY, CDR2 SVGAGI. Trimming removed 2 bases from V and 6 bases from J; junction bases left unmatched: 13. The CDR3, as DNA: TGTGCCAGCAGTTACGGGGGTACGACAGGGCTGGCCGAGCAGTACTTC. Amino acid sequence: CASSYGGTTGLAEQYF.

V is TRBV10-3 and J is TRBJ2-3; TRBD2 agrees at 9 bases. This CDR3 spans 17 amino acids. In germline, CDR1 is ENHRY, CDR2 SYGVKD. The J segment lost 1 base and the V segment lost 5 bases, leaving 10 bases of the junction unmatched. CDR3: CAISSAVAGVRTDTQYF. The CDR3 DNA is TGTGCCATCAGTTCGGCGGTAGCGGGAGTCCGCACAGATACGCAGTATTTT.

The chain carries TRBV30 and TRBJ2-7; 9 nucleotides match TRBD2. V lost 2 bases to trimming and J lost 3 bases; unmatched junction nucleotides: 5. Germline V gives CDR1 GTSNPN, CDR2 SVGIG (reference sequence). This CDR3 is built from 14 residues. CDR3 nucleotides: TGTGCCTGGAGTTCGGGTAGCGGGAGCTACGAGCAGTACTTC. Translated: CAWSSGSGSYEQYF. Complete variable domain (other parts from reference TRBV30 and TRBJ2-7): SQTIHQWPATLVQPVGSPLSLECTVEGTSNPNLYWYRQAAGRGLQLLFYSVGIGQISSEVPQNLSASRPQDRQFILSSKKLLLSDSGFYLCAWSSGSGSYEQYFGPGTRLTVT.

The chain employs TRBV15 and TRBJ2-4, with TRBD2 matching over 7 bases. This CDR3 comprises 16 residues. Germline CDR1 and CDR2: LNHNV and YYDKDF (reference sequence). Trimming cost V 5 bases and J 6 bases; bases outside gene matches: 13. CDR3 amino acids: CATSPRAGREINIQYF. In DNA, the CDR3 is TGTGCCACCAGCCCGCGGGCTGGGAGGGAGATAAACATTCAGTACTTC.